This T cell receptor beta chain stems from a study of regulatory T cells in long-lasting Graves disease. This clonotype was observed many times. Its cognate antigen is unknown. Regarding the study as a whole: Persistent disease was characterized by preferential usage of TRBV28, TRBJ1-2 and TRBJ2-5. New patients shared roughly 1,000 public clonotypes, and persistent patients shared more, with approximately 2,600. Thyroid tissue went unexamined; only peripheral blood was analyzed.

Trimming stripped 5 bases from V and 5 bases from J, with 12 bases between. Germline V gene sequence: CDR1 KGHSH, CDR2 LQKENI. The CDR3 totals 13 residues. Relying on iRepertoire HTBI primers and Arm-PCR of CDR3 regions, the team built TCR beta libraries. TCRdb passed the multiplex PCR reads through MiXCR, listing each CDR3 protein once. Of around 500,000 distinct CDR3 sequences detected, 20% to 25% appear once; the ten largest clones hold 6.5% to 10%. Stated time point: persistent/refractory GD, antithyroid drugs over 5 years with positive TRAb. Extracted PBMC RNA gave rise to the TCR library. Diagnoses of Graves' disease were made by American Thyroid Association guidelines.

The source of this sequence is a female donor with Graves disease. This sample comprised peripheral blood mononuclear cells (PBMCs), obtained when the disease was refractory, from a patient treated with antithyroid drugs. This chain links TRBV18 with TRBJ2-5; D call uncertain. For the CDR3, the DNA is TGTGCCAGCTCATCACTGGGTTTGGAGACCCAGTACTTC. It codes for CASSSLGLETQYF.